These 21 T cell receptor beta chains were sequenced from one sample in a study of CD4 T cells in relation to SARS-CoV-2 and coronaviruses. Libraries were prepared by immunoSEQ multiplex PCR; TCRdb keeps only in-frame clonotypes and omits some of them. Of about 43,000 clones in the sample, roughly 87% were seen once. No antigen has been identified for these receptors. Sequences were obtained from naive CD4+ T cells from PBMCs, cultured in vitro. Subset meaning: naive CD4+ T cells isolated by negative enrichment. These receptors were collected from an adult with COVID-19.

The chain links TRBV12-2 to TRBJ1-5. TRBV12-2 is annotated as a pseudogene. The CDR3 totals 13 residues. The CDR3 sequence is CASRLGRGQPQHF. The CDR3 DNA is TGTGCAAGTCGCTTAGGTCGCGGTCAGCCCCAGCATTTT.

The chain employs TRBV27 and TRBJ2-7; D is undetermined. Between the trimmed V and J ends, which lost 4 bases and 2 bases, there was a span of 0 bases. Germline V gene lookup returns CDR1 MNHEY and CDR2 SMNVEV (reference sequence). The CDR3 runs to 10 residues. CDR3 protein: CASSSYEQYF. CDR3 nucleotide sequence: TGTGCCAGCAGTTCCTACGAGCAGTACTTC.

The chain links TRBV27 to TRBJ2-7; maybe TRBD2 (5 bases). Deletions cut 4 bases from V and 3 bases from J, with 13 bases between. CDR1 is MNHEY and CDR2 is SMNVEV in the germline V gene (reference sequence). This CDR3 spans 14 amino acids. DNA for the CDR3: TGTGCCAGCAGTTCGAAGGGAGCCTTCTACGAGCAGTACTTC. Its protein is CASSSKGAFYEQYF.

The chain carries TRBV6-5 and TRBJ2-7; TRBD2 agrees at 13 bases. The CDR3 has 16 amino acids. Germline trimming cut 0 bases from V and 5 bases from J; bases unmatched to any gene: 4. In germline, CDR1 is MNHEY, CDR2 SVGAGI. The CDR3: CASSYSGTSGTHEQYF. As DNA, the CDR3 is TGTGCCAGCAGTTACTCGGGGACTAGCGGGACCCACGAGCAGTACTTC.

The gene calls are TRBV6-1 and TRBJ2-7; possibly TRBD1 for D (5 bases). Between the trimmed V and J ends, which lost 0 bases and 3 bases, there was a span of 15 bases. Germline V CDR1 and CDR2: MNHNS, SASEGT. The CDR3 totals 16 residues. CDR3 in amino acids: CASSEAYSLGHYEQYF. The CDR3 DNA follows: TGTGCCAGCAGTGAAGCGTACTCACTCGGACACTACGAGCAGTACTTC.

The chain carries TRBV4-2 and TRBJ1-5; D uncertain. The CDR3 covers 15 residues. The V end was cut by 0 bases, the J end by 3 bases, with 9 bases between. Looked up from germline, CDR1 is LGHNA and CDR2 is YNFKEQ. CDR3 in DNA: TGTGCCAGCAGCCAAGAGGTATCGGTCAATCAGCCCCAGCATTTT. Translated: CASSQEVSVNQPQHF.

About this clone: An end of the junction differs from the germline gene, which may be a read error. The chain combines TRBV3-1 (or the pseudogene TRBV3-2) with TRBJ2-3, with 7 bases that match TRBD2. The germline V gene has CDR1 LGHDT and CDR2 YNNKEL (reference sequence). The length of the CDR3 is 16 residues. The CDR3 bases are TGTGCCAGCAGCCCACCCGCGGGAGTGAGCAAAGATACGCAGTATTTT. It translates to CASSPPAGVSKDTQYF.

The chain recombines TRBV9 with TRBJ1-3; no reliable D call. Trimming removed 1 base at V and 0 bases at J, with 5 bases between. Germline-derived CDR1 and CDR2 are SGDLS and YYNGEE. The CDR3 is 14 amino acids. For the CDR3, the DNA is TGTGCCAGCAGCGTATCCAGCTCTGGAAACACCATATATTTT. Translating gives CASSVSSSGNTIYF.

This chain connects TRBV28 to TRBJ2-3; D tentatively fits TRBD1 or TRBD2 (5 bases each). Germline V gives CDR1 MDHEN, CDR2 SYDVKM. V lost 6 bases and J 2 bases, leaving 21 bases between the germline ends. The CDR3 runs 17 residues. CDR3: CASSTTNLGTNTDTQYF. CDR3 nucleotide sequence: TGTGCCAGCAGCACCACGAACCTAGGGACCAACACAGATACGCAGTATTTT.

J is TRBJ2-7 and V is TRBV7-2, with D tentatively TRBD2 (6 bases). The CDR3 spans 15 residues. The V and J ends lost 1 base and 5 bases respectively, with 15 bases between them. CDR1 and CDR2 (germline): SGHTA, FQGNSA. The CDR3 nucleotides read TGTGCCAGCAGCTTAGGTCCGGGAGCGGCTGACGAGCAGTACTTC. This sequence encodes CASSLGPGAADEQYF.

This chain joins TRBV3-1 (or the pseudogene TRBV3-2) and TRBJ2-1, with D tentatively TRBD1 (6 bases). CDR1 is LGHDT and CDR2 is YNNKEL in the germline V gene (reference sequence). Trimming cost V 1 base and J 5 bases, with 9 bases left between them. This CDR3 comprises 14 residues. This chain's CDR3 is CASSQADSHNEQFF. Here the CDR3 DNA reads TGTGCCAGCAGCCAAGCGGACAGTCACAATGAGCAGTTCTTC.

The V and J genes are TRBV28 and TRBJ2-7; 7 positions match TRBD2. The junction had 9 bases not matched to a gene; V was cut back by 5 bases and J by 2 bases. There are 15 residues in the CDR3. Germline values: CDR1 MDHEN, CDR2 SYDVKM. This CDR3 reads CASSEPGLMAYEQYF. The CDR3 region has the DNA TGTGCCAGCAGTGAACCGGGACTAATGGCCTACGAGCAGTACTTC.

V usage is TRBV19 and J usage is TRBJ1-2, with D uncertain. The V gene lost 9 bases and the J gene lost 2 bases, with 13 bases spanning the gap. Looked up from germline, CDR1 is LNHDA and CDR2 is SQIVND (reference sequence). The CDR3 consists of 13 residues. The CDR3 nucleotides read TGTGCCAGGTGGGTTTGGTCGAACTATGGCTACACCTTC. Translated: CARWVWSNYGYTF.

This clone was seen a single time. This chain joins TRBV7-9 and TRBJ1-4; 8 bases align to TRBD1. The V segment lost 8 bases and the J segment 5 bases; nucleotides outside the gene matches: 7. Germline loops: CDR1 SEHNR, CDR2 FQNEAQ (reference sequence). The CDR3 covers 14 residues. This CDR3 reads CASQRDRPNEKLFF. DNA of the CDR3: TGTGCCAGCCAGCGGGACAGGCCGAATGAAAAACTGTTTTTT.

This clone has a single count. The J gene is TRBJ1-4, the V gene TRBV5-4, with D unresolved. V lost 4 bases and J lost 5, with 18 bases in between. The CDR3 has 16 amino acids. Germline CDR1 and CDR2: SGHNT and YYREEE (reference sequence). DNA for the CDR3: TGTGCCAGCAGCCGCGAACCAACAGTGGGGAATGAAAAACTGTTTTTT. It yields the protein CASSREPTVGNEKLFF.

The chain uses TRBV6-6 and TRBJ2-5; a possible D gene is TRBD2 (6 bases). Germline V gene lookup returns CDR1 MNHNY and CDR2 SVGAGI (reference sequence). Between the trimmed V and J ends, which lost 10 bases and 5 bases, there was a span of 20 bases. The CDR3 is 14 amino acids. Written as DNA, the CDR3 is TGTGCCACCTTGGACATCCGGAGGGGTGAGACCCAGTACTTC. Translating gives CATLDIRRGETQYF.

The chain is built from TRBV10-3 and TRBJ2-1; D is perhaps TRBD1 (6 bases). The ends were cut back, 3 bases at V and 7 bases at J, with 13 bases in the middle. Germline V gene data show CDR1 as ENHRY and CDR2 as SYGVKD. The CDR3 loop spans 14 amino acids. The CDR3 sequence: CAISEWTVNNEQFF. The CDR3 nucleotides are TGTGCCATCAGTGAATGGACAGTAAATAATGAGCAGTTCTTC.

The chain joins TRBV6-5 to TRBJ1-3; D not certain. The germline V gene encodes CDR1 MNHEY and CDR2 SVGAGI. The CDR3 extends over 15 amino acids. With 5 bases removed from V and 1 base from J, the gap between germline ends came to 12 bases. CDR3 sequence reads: CASSTDIISGNTIYF. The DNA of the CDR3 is TGTGCCAGCAGTACCGACATAATTTCTGGAAACACCATATATTTT.

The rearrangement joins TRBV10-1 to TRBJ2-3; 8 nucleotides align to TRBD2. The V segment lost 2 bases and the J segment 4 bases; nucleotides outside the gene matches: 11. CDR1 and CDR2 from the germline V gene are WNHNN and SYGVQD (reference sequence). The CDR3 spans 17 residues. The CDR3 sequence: CASSEDQRGPPADTQYF. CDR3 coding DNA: TGCGCCAGCAGTGAGGACCAGCGGGGGCCGCCCGCAGATACGCAGTATTTT.

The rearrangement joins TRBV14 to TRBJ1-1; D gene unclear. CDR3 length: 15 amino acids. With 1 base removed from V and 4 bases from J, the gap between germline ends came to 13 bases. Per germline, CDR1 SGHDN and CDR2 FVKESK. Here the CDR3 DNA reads TGTGCCAGCAGCCAAGCAGACTGGTTGGGCACTGAAGCTTTCTTT. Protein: CASSQADWLGTEAFF. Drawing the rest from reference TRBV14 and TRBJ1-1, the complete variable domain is EAGVTQFPSHSVIEKGQTVTLRCDPISGHDNLYWYRRVMGKEIKFLLHFVKESKQDESGMPNNRFLAERTGGTYSTLKVQPAELEDSGVYFCASSQADWLGTEAFFGQGTRLTVV.

CDR3 amino acids: CASGPRAGGYNEQFF. The CDR3 nucleotides are TGTGCCAGCGGTCCTAGGGCGGGAGGATACAATGAGCAGTTCTTC. This rearrangement joins TRBV2 to TRBJ2-1, with 8 positions matching TRBD2. CDR1 is SNHLY and CDR2 is FYNNEI in the germline V gene. The V segment lost 8 bases and the J segment 4 bases; nucleotides outside the gene matches: 10. CDR3 size: 15 residues.